A selection of T cell receptor beta chains follows, all from one sample in a study of type 1 regulatory T cells. TCRdb analysed the reads with MiXCR anew, one entry per CDR3 protein. Of about 65,000 distinct CDR3 sequences in the sample, approximately 47% were seen once. Their cognate antigens are unknown. Sample: cultured non-Tr1 T cells, either the whole culture or a sorted T cell fraction (not recorded which). These receptors were taken from a human donor in good health. CDR3s include the opening cysteine and the closing phenylalanine or tryptophan. A D gene is named only where the DNA matches it firmly. The size entry is marked missing in some rows and otherwise reads once, few, many or a size class.

>TRBV7-8|TRBJ1-5|few|.
TGTGCCAGCAGCTTACGTGGAAATCAGCCCCAGCATTTT
CASSLRGNQPQHF
>TRBV2|TRBJ1-5|.|TRBD1
TGTGCCAGCACCGGACAGGGCTCTCAGCCCCAGCATTTT
CASTGQGSQPQHF
>TRBV3-1|TRBJ1-5|.|.
TGTGCCAGCAGCCAAGGGGCCGGGAATCAGCCCCAGCATTTT
CASSQGAGNQPQHF
>TRBV6-1|TRBJ2-5|few|TRBD2
TGTGCCAGCAGTGAGATGGGTAGCGGGGGCCGGGGGACCCAGTACTTC
CASSEMGSGGRGTQYF
>TRBV20-1|TRBJ2-3|few|.
TGCAGTGCTAGAAGGGGTGGCACAGATACGCAGTATTTT
CSARRGGTDTQYF
>TRBV19|TRBJ2-5|.|.
TGTGCCAGTCAGGGTACCCAAGAGACCCAGTACTTC
CASQGTQETQYF
>TRBV7-2|TRBJ2-2|.|.
TGTGCCAGCAGCTTCCTCGGGGACGCCGGGGAGCTGTTTTTT
CASSFLGDAGELFF
>TRBV18|TRBJ2-1|few|.
TGTGCCAGCTCACCACGGTGGGGGGGCCTTAATGAGCAGTTCTTC
CASSPRWGGLNEQFF
>TRBV5-6|TRBJ2-7|.|.
TGTGCCAGCAGCTTGGGGGGCCAACCCTACGAGCAGTACTTC
CASSLGGQPYEQYF
>TRBV20-1|TRBJ2-1|few|TRBD1
TGCAGTGCTAGAGTGGGGACAGGGAAGGATGAGCAGTTCTTC
CSARVGTGKDEQFF
>TRBV7-9|TRBJ2-2|.|.
TGTGCCAGCAGCTTAGGGGGCCCCCTCGACACCGGGGAGCTGTTTTTT
CASSLGGPLDTGELFF
>TRBV6-6|TRBJ1-5|once|TRBD1
TGTGCCAGCAGTTCCGGGGACAGCAGTCAGCCCCAGCATTTT
CASSSGDSSQPQHF
>TRBV28|TRBJ1-2|few|.
TGTGCCAGCAGCACCCAACACGGGGGTAACTATGGCTACACCTTC
CASSTQHGGNYGYTF
>TRBV14|TRBJ2-1|few|.
TGTGCCAGCAGCCAAGAAGCATGGACGGGCGTCTACAATGAGCAGTTCTTC
CASSQEAWTGVYNEQFF
>TRBV7-8|TRBJ2-5|few|.
TGTGCCAGCAGCTTCCAACAGCGCCCGGAGGAGACCCAGTACTTC
CASSFQQRPEETQYF
>TRBV20-1|TRBJ1-1|few|.
TGCAGTGCCGAACGGGGGAACACTGAAGCTTTCTTT
CSAERGNTEAFF
>TRBV11-2|TRBJ2-7|.|.
TGTGCCAGCAGCTCCTCCGGACACTACGAGCAGTACTTC
CASSSSGHYEQYF
>TRBV6-6|TRBJ2-7|.|TRBD2
TGTGCCAGCAGTTACACGGCGAGTAGCGGGTACGAGCAGTACTTC
CASSYTASSGYEQYF
>TRBV3-1|TRBJ1-5|.|.
TGTGCCAGCAGCCAAGTAGCAGGACTTCAGCCCCAGCATTTT
CASSQVAGLQPQHF
>TRBV27|TRBJ2-1|.|.
TGTGCCAGCAGTCGGGACACCTCCTACAATGAGCAGTTCTTC
CASSRDTSYNEQFF
>TRBV7-2|TRBJ2-1|.|.
TGTGCCAGCAGCTTAGACGGGGTTTCCTACAATGAGCAGTTCTTC
CASSLDGVSYNEQFF
>TRBV10-3|TRBJ2-7|.|.
TGTGCCATCAGTATGACAGGTTCAGGCGAGCAGTACTTC
CAISMTGSGEQYF
>TRBV20-1|TRBJ2-3|few|.
TGCAGTGCTGTTTCCGGGCGTCGCACAGATACGCAGTATTTT
CSAVSGRRTDTQYF
>TRBV12-3/TRBV12-4|TRBJ1-5|few|.
TGTGCCAGCAGTTTCGGTCCAGGCAATCAGCCCCAGCATTTT
CASSFGPGNQPQHF
>TRBV29-1|TRBJ1-2|once|.
TGCAGCGTTCGTGCAGGAAACTATGGCTACACCTTC
CSVRAGNYGYTF
>TRBV29-1|TRBJ1-1|.|.
TGCAGCGTGGCCCTTAGCACTGAAGCTTTCTTT
CSVALSTEAFF
>TRBV15|TRBJ2-3|.|TRBD2
TGTGCCACCAGCAGAGATCGGGCGGGACTAGCTAACCATACGCAGTATTTT
CATSRDRAGLANHTQYF
>TRBV5-1|TRBJ2-4|.|TRBD2
TGCGCCAGCAGCTCTTGGTTTAGCGGGGGGCAAAACATTCAGTACTTC
CASSSWFSGGQNIQYF
>TRBV4-1|TRBJ2-1|.|TRBD2
TGCGCCAGTAGCCGCGGGGGACTAGCTCTACTAGGCAATGAGCAGTCCTTC
CASSRGGLALLGNEQSF
>TRBV12-3/TRBV12-4|TRBJ2-1|.|.
TGTGCCAGCAGTTTGGGTTGGGACGGCCCCTACAATGAGCAGTTCTTC
CASSLGWDGPYNEQFF
>TRBV28|TRBJ1-3|.|.
TGTGCCAGCAGTTTACCTGACCGCTTGGCGGCCATATATTTT
CASSLPDRLAAIYF
>TRBV12-3/TRBV12-4|TRBJ1-2|once|.
TGTGCCAGCAGTTTAGTGCCCCGGAGAGGTGGCTACACCTTC
CASSLVPRRGGYTF
>TRBV3-1|TRBJ2-1|.|.
TGTGCCAGCAGCCAAGATTTGAGGGGAGCCTACAATGAGCAGTTCTTC
CASSQDLRGAYNEQFF
>TRBV12-3/TRBV12-4|TRBJ1-3|.|TRBD1
TGTGCCAGCAGATCGACAGGGTTTGGAAACACCATATATTTT
CASRSTGFGNTIYF
>TRBV10-3|TRBJ1-2|.|TRBD1
TGTGCCATCAGTGAGACAGGGGGAGGCCGTGGCTACACCTTC
CAISETGGGRGYTF
>TRBV20-1|TRBJ1-4|.|.
TGCAGTGCTAGCCCCGACAGAAGCGAAAAACTGTTTTTT
CSASPDRSEKLFF
>TRBV5-1|TRBJ2-3|.|.
TGCGCCACACGGGGTTCGACAGATACGCAGTATTTT
CATRGSTDTQYF
>TRBV7-2|TRBJ2-3|.|TRBD1
TGTGCCAGCAGCTTCGATCAGGGGACAGGCACGCAGTATTTT
CASSFDQGTGTQYF
>TRBV7-2|TRBJ1-1|.|TRBD1
TGTGCCAGCAGCCCCATCCAGGGGGTAGAAGCTTTCTTT
CASSPIQGVEAFF
>TRBV7-2|TRBJ2-2|.|TRBD2
TGTGCCAGCAGCTTACCTAGCGGGGCTTACACCGGGGAGCTGTTTTTT
CASSLPSGAYTGELFF
>TRBV12-3/TRBV12-4|TRBJ1-1|once|.
TGTGCCAGCAGTTACCTTATGTCCGGGGGCCTGAACACTGAAGCTTTCTTT
CASSYLMSGGLNTEAFF
>TRBV28|TRBJ2-7|.|TRBD1
TGTGCCAGCCGGACAGGGCGCTACGAGCAGTACTTC
CASRTGRYEQYF
>TRBV7-2|TRBJ1-3|few|.
TGTGCCAGCAGCTTAGCGTCTCGGATTACTGGAAACACCATATATTTT
CASSLASRITGNTIYF
>TRBV13|TRBJ1-5|.|TRBD1
TGTGCCAGCAGCAAACGTCGACAGGGGGAGCGGGATCAGCCCCAGCATTTT
CASSKRRQGERDQPQHF